The clone carrying this TCR beta chain was observed many times. This record comes from a study of early T cells in non-severe SARS-CoV-2 infection. Trimming took 4 bases from V and 2 from J; bases not matched to a gene: 12. Germline loops: CDR1 DFQATT, CDR2 SNEGSKA (reference sequence). The CDR3 extends over 17 amino acids. Attachment of unique molecular identifiers to individual cDNA molecules was performed. TCRdb passed the 5' RACE reads through MiXCR, listing each CDR3 protein once. Here the sample spans tens of thousands of distinct CDR3 sequences, 8% to 9.5% being singletons. The chain links TRBV20-1 to TRBJ2-7; 12 positions agree with TRBD2. The source material was whole blood. The clonotype comes from an adult who was a healthcare worker with PCR-confirmed SARS-CoV-2 infection or an uninfected control (not recorded which). In DNA, the CDR3 is TGCAGTGCTACTGGACAGCGGACTAGCGGGATCCCCTACGAGCAGTACTTC. Encoded protein: CSATGQRTSGIPYEQYF.